This T cell receptor beta chain derives from a study of T-cell memory formation after mild COVID-19. TCRdb re-called the 5' RACE reads with MiXCR, one entry per CDR3 protein. The sample has roughly 620,000 distinct CDR3 sequences, 15% to 20% seen once; the top ten hold about 11%. The sequenced sample consisted of PBMCs or a T cell subset sorted from them (not recorded which). The TCR comes from an adult woman who had mild COVID-19 (a few samples of this study predate the infection). Cell type and time point are not known.

The CDR3: CASSLTPGIHEQYF. Written as DNA, the CDR3 is TGTGCCAGCAGCTTAACCCCGGGAATCCACGAGCAGTACTTC. V and J are TRBV7-2 and TRBJ2-7; perhaps TRBD2 as D (5 bases). CDR3 length equals 14 residues. V shed 2 bases and J shed 5 bases, with 13 bases lying between them. Germline V CDR1 and CDR2: SGHTA, FQGNSA.